These 22 T cell receptor beta chains were sequenced from one sample in a study of blood T cell repertoires in COVID-19. The assay was immunoSEQ multiplex PCR, and TCRdb's table has in-frame clones only and misses some. The top ten hold about 8.9% of the sample, which has hundreds of thousands of clones, over 70% seen once. The material sequenced was peripheral blood. These receptors all stem from a woman in her fifties or sixties with acute or convalescent COVID-19.

The genes are TRBV7-8 and TRBJ2-5, with D possibly TRBD1 on 7 matching bases. Trimming left V 5 bases short and J 4 bases short, with 14 bases between. Germline assignment: CDR1 SGHVS and CDR2 FQNEAQ. CDR3 length equals 14 residues. The chain's CDR3 is CASSRGGTAETQYF. Written as DNA, the CDR3 is TGTGCCAGCAGCCGAGGGGGGACAGCAGAGACCCAGTACTTC.

This chain joins TRBV27 and TRBJ2-3; D is unclear. The V gene's germline CDR1 is MNHEY and CDR2 SMNVEV (reference sequence). The V end lost 3 bases, the J end lost 6 bases, and 10 bases lay between the germline ends. The CDR3 is made up of 13 amino acids. The CDR3: CASSLGYRDTQYF. The DNA of the CDR3 is TGTGCCAGCAGTTTGGGCTACCGGGATACGCAGTATTTT.

The V call is TRBV6-1, the J call TRBJ2-7; 11 bases fit TRBD2. CDR1 is MNHNS, CDR2 SASEGT, per germline. The CDR3 length is 15 residues. J lost 3 bases, V lost 3 bases, and 4 bases had no gene match. This CDR3 reads CASSDAGLAVYEQYF. For the CDR3, the DNA is TGTGCCAGCAGTGATGCGGGACTAGCGGTCTACGAGCAGTACTTC.

The chain recombines TRBV12-3 or TRBV12-4 with TRBJ1-1; D is undetermined. CDR3 length: 13 residues. V was shortened by 6 bases and J by 1 base, with 9 bases between the two germline ends. CDR3 sequence reads: CASRTSGNTEAFF. The CDR3 DNA follows: TGTGCCAGCAGGACATCCGGGAACACTGAAGCTTTCTTT.

This chain connects TRBV7-2 to TRBJ2-5; D remains ambiguous. The germline gives CDR1 SGHTA, CDR2 FQGNSA. The V and J ends lost 2 bases and 3 bases respectively, with 13 bases between them. The CDR3 consists of 15 residues. CDR3 residues: CASSLFERFKETQYF. For the CDR3, the DNA is TGTGCCAGCAGCTTATTTGAGAGGTTCAAAGAGACCCAGTACTTC.

CDR3 in amino acids: CATSDRTVTYNEQFF. The CDR3 DNA sequence: TGTGCCACCAGTGACCGGACAGTAACCTACAATGAGCAGTTCTTC. V is TRBV24-1 and J is TRBJ2-1; tentatively, D is TRBD1 (6 bases). The CDR3 loop spans 15 amino acids. Trimming left V 4 bases short and J 2 bases short, with 11 bases between. The germline V gene encodes CDR1 KGHDR and CDR2 SFDVKD.

The V gene is TRBV28, the J gene TRBJ1-2, with 8 bases that match TRBD1. Per the germline V gene, CDR1 is MDHEN and CDR2 is SYDVKM. CDR3 length: 14 residues. Unmatched junction bases numbered 4, after V lost 4 bases and J lost 3 bases. CDR3 in amino acids: CASSSPGQDYGYTF. The CDR3 coding sequence is TGTGCCAGCAGTTCCCCGGGACAGGACTATGGCTACACCTTC.

The chain carries TRBV5-1 and TRBJ2-7, with TRBD1 matching over 7 bases. The CDR3 length is 14 residues. V shed 3 bases, J shed 3 bases, and the junction held 6 bases outside the gene matches. Germline CDR1 SGHRS, CDR2 YFSETQ. The CDR3 DNA sequence: TGCGCCAGCAGCTCTCGGACAGGAGACTACGAGCAGTACTTC. It yields the protein CASSSRTGDYEQYF. The entire variable domain, with the rest obtained from reference TRBV5-1 and TRBJ2-7, is as follows: KAGVTQTPRYLIKTRGQQVTLSCSPISGHRSVSWYQQTPGQGLQFLFEYFSETQRNKGNFPGRFSGRQFSNSRSEMNVSTLELGDSALYLCASSSRTGDYEQYFGPGTRLTVT.

The V gene is TRBV11-3, the J gene TRBJ2-1, with 11 bases fitting TRBD1. CDR1 and CDR2 (germline): SGHNT, YENEEA. The V gene end was trimmed by 1 base and the J gene end by 6 bases; junction bases not matched to a gene: 2. The CDR3 loop spans 15 amino acids. The CDR3 reads CASSLGGTGGNEQFF. CDR3 bases: TGTGCCAGCAGCTTAGGGGGGACAGGGGGCAATGAGCAGTTCTTC.

The chain has TRBV7-6 and TRBJ2-3; D might be TRBD1 (6 bases). Germline CDR1 is SGHVS and CDR2 is FNYEAQ. The CDR3 consists of 16 residues. Deletions cut 1 base from V and 0 bases from J, with 11 bases between. CDR3 in amino acids: CASSLGGQKSTDTQYF. CDR3 bases: TGTGCCAGCAGCTTAGGAGGACAGAAGAGCACAGATACGCAGTATTTT.

The chain joins TRBV7-9 to TRBJ2-2; 10 bases are a match to TRBD1. The germline CDR1 and CDR2 sequences are SEHNR and FQNEAQ (reference sequence). The junction had 7 bases not matched to a gene; V was cut back by 8 bases and J by 4 bases. The CDR3 is 15 residues long. The CDR3: CASRPGQGSTGELFF. DNA for the CDR3: TGTGCCAGCCGTCCGGGACAGGGGTCCACCGGGGAGCTGTTTTTT.

This clone was observed a few times. The gene calls are TRBV19 and TRBJ1-2; a weak D match, TRBD1 (6 bases). CDR3 length: 11 amino acids. Trimming removed 5 bases at V and 13 bases at J, with 14 bases between. Looked up from germline, CDR1 is LNHDA and CDR2 is SQIVND (reference sequence). The CDR3 DNA follows: TGTGCCAGTAGTCCCGGGACATTTCTCACCTTC. It encodes CASSPGTFLTF.

The gene calls are TRBV19 and TRBJ2-1; D gene uncertain. Trimming took 5 bases from V and 2 from J, leaving 10 bases between them. The CDR3 consists of 14 residues. Germline values: CDR1 LNHDA, CDR2 SQIVND (reference sequence). This CDR3 is CASSPPPAYNEQFF. CDR3 bases: TGTGCCAGTAGTCCCCCCCCGGCCTACAATGAGCAGTTCTTC.

The genes are TRBV28 and TRBJ2-1; 10 bases align to TRBD2. The CDR3 contains 17 residues. The junction had 15 bases not matched to a gene; V was cut back by 7 bases and J by 6 bases. Germline V gives CDR1 MDHEN, CDR2 SYDVKM. Here the CDR3 DNA reads TGTGCCAGCATCCTAAGGGCTAGCGGGAGTATTTTCAATGAGCAGTTCTTC. Its translation is CASILRASGSIFNEQFF.

The rearrangement joins TRBV2 to TRBJ1-5; unclear D gene. Germline CDR1 reads SNHLY; CDR2 reads FYNNEI. The V and J ends lost 3 bases and 8 bases respectively, with 11 bases between them. This CDR3 contains 13 residues. The CDR3 region is CASSESLRKPQHF. The CDR3 nucleotides read TGTGCCAGCAGTGAGAGCCTGAGGAAGCCCCAGCATTTT.

This chain connects TRBV6-5 to TRBJ2-1, with 7 bases that match TRBD2. Trimming cost V 7 bases and J 3 bases; bases outside gene matches: 6. CDR1 and CDR2 from the germline V gene are MNHEY and SVGAGI. The CDR3 length is 14 residues. CDR3 in amino acids: CASKAGSGYNEQFF. The CDR3 DNA follows: TGTGCCAGCAAAGCGGGATCTGGCTACAATGAGCAGTTCTTC.

The CDR3 region has the DNA TGTGCCAGCAGCTTCGGCCAGGGCTTTTTTGAAGCTTTCTTT. Its translation is CASSFGQGFFEAFF. The V call is TRBV13, the J call TRBJ1-1; TRBD1 is a possible D gene (5 bases). The ends were cut back, 3 bases at V and 7 bases at J, with 15 bases in the middle. The V gene's germline CDR1 is PRHDT and CDR2 FYEKMQ (reference sequence). This CDR3 comprises 14 residues.

The chain links TRBV5-1 to TRBJ2-3; 7 bases agree with TRBD2. The CDR3 spans 15 residues. V lost 0 bases to trimming and J lost 1 base; unmatched junction nucleotides: 2. Germline CDR1 SGHRS, CDR2 YFSETQ. The CDR3 DNA reads as TGCGCCAGCAGCTTGGTGGGGAGGGGCACAGATACGCAGTATTTT. Its translation is CASSLVGRGTDTQYF.

The chain carries TRBV7-6 and TRBJ1-1; D perhaps matches TRBD1 (6 bases). Germline V CDR1 and CDR2: SGHVS, FNYEAQ. V was shortened by 1 base and J by 4 bases, with 16 bases between the two germline ends. This CDR3 contains 16 residues. As DNA, the CDR3 is TGTGCCAGCAGCTTAGATCCCCGGGGGGGGGCCACTGAAGCTTTCTTT. Translating gives CASSLDPRGGATEAFF.

The chain's CDR3 is CASSADRRDAYGYTF. For the CDR3, the DNA is TGTGCCAGCAGCGCCGACAGGCGAGACGCCTATGGCTACACCTTC. The gene calls are TRBV9 and TRBJ1-2, with D possibly being TRBD1 (6 bases). V was trimmed by 3 bases and J by 4 bases, leaving 16 bases between them. The length of the CDR3 is 15 residues. Germline CDR1 reads SGDLS; CDR2 reads YYNGEE.

This rearrangement joins TRBV3-1 (or the pseudogene TRBV3-2) to TRBJ1-1; the D is unclear. Germline loops: CDR1 LGHDT, CDR2 YNNKEL (reference sequence). This CDR3 is 13 amino acids long. Trimming removed 5 bases from V and 1 base from J, with 8 bases in between. CDR3 nucleotides: TGTGCCAGCAGCGTGCGACAGAACACTGAAGCTTTCTTT. Encoded protein: CASSVRQNTEAFF.

A single count supports this clone. V and J are TRBV19 and TRBJ2-5, with TRBD1 matching 9 bases. The CDR3 is 14 amino acids. CDR1 LNHDA and CDR2 SQIVND come from the germline V gene (reference sequence). The V and J ends lost 7 bases and 4 bases, in that order; junction bases with no gene match: 7. The DNA for the CDR3 is TGTGCCAGTACTCGGACAGGGGAGGGAGAGACCCAGTACTTC. Protein: CASTRTGEGETQYF.